The clone carrying this T cell receptor beta chain was seen only once. As yet, its antigen is unknown. Primers included in the PCR were 60 Vbeta and 13 Jbeta primers. TCRdb keeps only in-frame clones here, not all; method: immunoSEQ multiplex PCR. The repertoire consists of 95,000 to 150,000 clones, with about 84% occurring once and the leading ten covering roughly 4%. The record originates from a study of cytomegalovirus exposure and HLA in healthy donors. V lost 5 bases, J lost 3 bases, and 4 bases stayed unmatched. This CDR3 region has 15 residues. Looked up from germline, CDR1 is MNHEY and CDR2 is SMNVEV (reference sequence). Findings and limits, study-wide: Most observed TCR sequences were rare, whereas some public TCRs were detected in many donors. Earlier analysis found most TCR beta V segments productive about 90% or about 30% of the time. In a later analysis, TCR association rates varied by HLA locus: DRB1 most, HLA-C fewest. The study assumed roughly uniform donor sequencing depth for presence/absence analyses.

The chain couples TRBV27 to TRBJ2-1; 10 nucleotides align to TRBD1. The receptor's source is a man between 18 and 29 years old in good health and CMV-seropositive. Material: PBMCs. CDR3 coding DNA: TGTGCCAGCAGTCCGACAGGGGGCAGCTACAATGAGCAGTTCTTC. Encoded protein: CASSPTGGSYNEQFF.